This T cell receptor beta chain was found in a study of PD-1 blockade in classical Hodgkin lymphoma (TCRdb year 2020). Regarding the study in general: Nivolumab dosing was 3 mg/kg intravenously every 2 weeks, continuing until either disease progression or unacceptable toxicity. To define a peripheral blood immune signature of response to PD-1 blockade in classical Hodgkin lymphoma, the study combined TCR beta sequencing with CyTOF.

The Qiagen DNeasy kit was used to extract genomic DNA both from unsorted PBMCs and from the negatively selected CD4+ and CD8+ fractions. TCR beta CDR3 regions were subjected to amplification by immunoSEQ multiplex PCR with primers that anneal to V and J segments. Amplification bias was minimized using a synthetic immune receptor repertoire, and residual bias was removed computationally after sequencing. On the study's bioinformatics: Repertoire diversity was quantified as the Shannon entropy index using custom Python scripts. The unsorted, CD4+ and CD8+ repertoires were each analyzed separately, with the exception of combined analyses, where CD4+ and CD8+ sequences were merged in silico. A clone was considered expanded if an increase in frequency of at least 2-fold after treatment relative to C1D1 was found, and a pseudocount of 0.5 was applied to clones undetected at baseline. Singleton clones were defined as clones with 0 or 1 copy at C1D1, and non-singleton clones were defined as clones with 2 or more copies. By matching protein sequences in sorted samples from the same patient, clones expanded in unsorted samples were annotated as CD4+, CD8+ or unknown. Diversity changes from C1D1 to C4D1 were tested in paired samples using Wilcoxon tests. In its TCRdb copy, this immuneACCESS table keeps in-frame sequences only and misses some clones. Where compared with another copy, unresolved V genes explain less than half of these, and the others have no known cause. Clone size and the V and J calls come from that table; the DNA yielded D and trimming. The sample contains about 24,000 clones, about 70% of them found a single time. About 3.3% of the sample lies in the top ten.

The paper's findings and limits, for the study overall: Among trial patients, those achieving complete response had baseline diversity similar to that of newly diagnosed patients, while diversity was significantly lower in partial responders and progressors. A significant rise by C4D1 was seen in CD4+ but not CD8+ TCR diversity (p=0.0027 vs p=0.16), with the rise being most apparent in complete responders (p=0.02). The study was restricted to a single clinical trial cohort, and the causes of repertoire differences, possibly disease activity or prior therapy, were left undefined. Lower diversity was seen in patients whose nivolumab began less than 1 year after ASCT, and these patients were left out of later analyses so that immune reconstitution would not confound the results. Baseline TCR diversity was reported as lower in newly diagnosed patients than in healthy donors, and lower still in relapsed/refractory patients.

This clone showed up just a few times. Its cognate antigen has yet to be identified. No qualities accompany the bases; no much larger clone lies one base away. There are 16 amino acids in the CDR3, from cysteine to phenylalanine inclusive. Solely the CDR3 DNA is kept, with 48 bases framed from the first base. V loses 1 base at its end and J loses 5 bases; junction bases beyond the gene matches: 7. For CDR1 and CDR2, the germline V gene lists SGHAT and FQNNGV. The time point tag for this specimen amounts to: cycle 1 day 1 (C1D1), immediately before nivolumab initiation. Every trial patient had relapsed after autologous stem cell transplantation, and cohorts A, B and C differed in prior brentuximab vedotin exposure. The trial cohort included 45 to 65 patients with relapsed/refractory classical Hodgkin lymphoma, and each patient had a best overall response of complete response, partial response or progressive disease. Single-agent nivolumab was administered to trial patients in the multi-cohort phase II CheckMate 205 trial. An independent review committee assessed best overall response using the 2007 International Working Group response criteria. Trial PBMCs were collected immediately before nivolumab initiation (C1D1) and during therapy at cycle 2 day 1 and cycle 4 day 1. After peripheral blood was drawn into 8 mL Vacutainer Cell Preparation Tubes, PBMCs were isolated by centrifugation and then cryopreserved.

This TCR came from a human donor with classical Hodgkin lymphoma. Specimen: peripheral blood mononuclear cells (PBMCs), collected at baseline. This sequence uses TRBV11-2 and TRBJ2-4; TRBD2 fits 8 bases in the junction. The DNA sequence follows: TGTGCCAGCAGCTTAGTGTTCGGGAGGGGTGAAAACATTCAGTACTTC. Translated, it gives CASSLVFGRGENIQYF.